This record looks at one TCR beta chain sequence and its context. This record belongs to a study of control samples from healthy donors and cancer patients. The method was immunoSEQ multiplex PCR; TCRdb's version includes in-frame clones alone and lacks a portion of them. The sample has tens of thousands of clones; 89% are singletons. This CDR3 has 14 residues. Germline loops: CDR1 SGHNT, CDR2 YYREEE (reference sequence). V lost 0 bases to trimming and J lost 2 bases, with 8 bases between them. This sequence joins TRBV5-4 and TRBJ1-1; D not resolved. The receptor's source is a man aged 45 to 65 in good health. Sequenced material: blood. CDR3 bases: TGTGCCAGCAGCTTGGTTCCAGCTAACACTGAAGCTTTCTTT. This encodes CASSLVPANTEAFF. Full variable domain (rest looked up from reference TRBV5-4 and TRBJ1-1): ETGVTQSPTHLIKTRGQQVTLRCSSQSGHNTVSWYQQALGQGPQFIFQYYREEENGRGNFPPRFSGLQFPNYSSELNVNALELDDSALYLCASSLVPANTEAFFGQGTRLTVV.